This T cell receptor (beta chain) is from a study of blood T cell repertoires in COVID-19. Study as a whole: Italy, Spain and the United States were the sources of the convalescent and acute COVID-19 samples. In each case, the material was cDNA or gDNA derived from T cells, B-cell-depleted T cells, or PBMCs.

Per the authors' pipeline: Estimates of nucleated cell counts were drawn from the amplification of reference gene primers. Method: immunoSEQ multiplex PCR; TCRdb's copy keeps in-frame clones and lacks some. V and J calls and clone size are those listed in that table; D and trimming were worked out from the DNA. The table shows approximately 50,000 clones, with about nine tenths occurring only once. The receptor was derived from a man aged 70-80 years with acute or convalescent COVID-19. The material sequenced was peripheral blood.

This CDR3 reads CASSTQGQGNYGYTF. The DNA for the CDR3 is TGTGCCAGTAGTACCCAAGGACAGGGTAACTATGGCTACACCTTC. The J gene is TRBJ1-2, the V gene TRBV19; TRBD1 matches at 8 bases. Germline V gene lookup returns CDR1 LNHDA and CDR2 SQIVND (reference sequence). Trimming at V came to 4 bases and at J to 1 base, leaving 5 bases not matched to a gene. The CDR3 loop spans 15 amino acids.